The rows below give T cell receptor beta chains drawn from one sample of a study of control samples from healthy donors and cancer patients. Some clones are missing from TCRdb's copy, which holds only in-frame ones; the method was immunoSEQ multiplex PCR. The data show 160,000 or so clones, with 90% to 95% seen just once and around 8.5% held by the top ten. Sequencing input: blood. These receptors were obtained from a woman in her thirties or forties in good health. Both conserved end residues are part of each CDR3. D genes are given only for firm matches. Not every row has a clone size; where given, it reads once, few, many or a size class.

J gene,V gene,D gene,clone size,CDR3 DNA,CDR3 protein
TRBJ1-1,TRBV6-6,TRBD1,-,TGTGCCAGCAGGCCCAGGGGGCTGGGCACTGAAGCTTTCTTT,CASRPRGLGTEAFF
TRBJ1-2,TRBV25-1,TRBD1,-,TGTGCCAGCAGTGCAGACAGGGCTATGGACTATGGCTACACCTTC,CASSADRAMDYGYTF
TRBJ1-1,TRBV4-1,-,-,TGCGCCAGCAGCCAAGATCAGGGGTTCGTAGCTTTCTTT,CASSQDQGFVAFF
TRBJ1-5,TRBV12-5,TRBD1,-,TGTGCTAGTGGTTGGGGGACAGGGGCAAATCAGCCCCAGCATTTT,CASGWGTGANQPQHF
TRBJ2-4,TRBV4-1,-,-,TGCGCCAGCAGCCAAGCAGGGAAGGCTGCCAAAAACATTCAGTACTTC,CASSQAGKAAKNIQYF
TRBJ1-1,TRBV27,-,once,TGTGCCAGCAGTTTATCTAGGGGCCAGAACACTGAAGCTTTCTTT,CASSLSRGQNTEAFF
TRBJ2-1,TRBV4-1,TRBD1,-,TGCGCCAGCAGCCAGACAGGGACCCCCCGGCCTGAGCAGTTCTTC,CASSQTGTPRPEQFF
TRBJ2-2,TRBV9,-,-,TGTGCCAGCAGCGTCCCGGGGACTGGGGAGCTGTTTTTT,CASSVPGTGELFF
TRBJ1-5,TRBV9,-,-,TGTGCCAGCAGCACCTCGGACAGCCATCAGCCCCAGCATTTT,CASSTSDSHQPQHF
TRBJ1-4,TRBV7-2,-,-,TGTGCCAGCAGCTTAGAAGGGACCCCAGCTAATGAAAAACTGTTTTTT,CASSLEGTPANEKLFF
TRBJ2-2,TRBV18,-,-,TGTGCCAGCTCACCACAGGGGGCCGGGGAGCTGTTTTTT,CASSPQGAGELFF
TRBJ2-1,TRBV29-1,TRBD1,-,TGCAGCGTCAGGGGACAGCTTAATAATGAGCAGTTCTTC,CSVRGQLNNEQFF
TRBJ2-7,TRBV7-2,-,-,TGTGCCAGCAGCTTATACAGGGACTCCTACGAGCAGTACTTC,CASSLYRDSYEQYF
TRBJ1-1,TRBV6-6,TRBD1,-,TGTGCCAGCAGCCGACCTAGGGACAGGGGTTTGAACACTGAAGCTTTCTTT,CASSRPRDRGLNTEAFF
TRBJ2-6,TRBV7-3,-,-,TGTGCCAGCAGCTTACAGGGTTTGAAAGGGGCCAACGTCCTGACTTTC,CASSLQGLKGANVLTF
TRBJ1-5,TRBV30,-,-,TGTGCCTGGAGTGTTCCCCGGGGGGATTATAGCAATCAGCCCCAGCATTTT,CAWSVPRGDYSNQPQHF
TRBJ2-2,TRBV15,-,once,TGTGCCACCAGCAGTGGTGGACTTTCGTTGAACACCGGGGAGCTGTTTTTT,CATSSGGLSLNTGELFF
TRBJ2-2,TRBV28,-,-,TGTGCCAGCAGTACCCGGGACGGGGGAGTGGCCGGGGAGCTGTTTTTT,CASSTRDGGVAGELFF
TRBJ2-1,TRBV4-3,-,-,TGCGCCAGCAGCCCCGACGACATTAGCCTCAGCAATGAGCAGTTCTTC,CASSPDDISLSNEQFF
TRBJ1-1,TRBV5-4,TRBD1,-,TGTGCCAGCAGCTTGGAAGTTCGAAATCGGGCAGGGGGCCAAGCTTTCTTT,CASSLEVRNRAGGQAFF
TRBJ1-1,TRBV5-5,TRBD1,-,TGTGCCAGCAGCTTGGACAGGGGTGGCACTGAAGCTTTCTTT,CASSLDRGGTEAFF
TRBJ1-6,TRBV19,-,-,TGTGCCAGTAGTATAGGTCACAGGATTAATTCACCCCTCCACTTT,CASSIGHRINSPLHF
TRBJ1-1,TRBV9,-,-,TGTGCCAGCAGCGTAACAGGGCGGTCTGAAGCTTTCTTT,CASSVTGRSEAFF
TRBJ1-1,TRBV7-2,-,-,TGTGCCAGCAGTCGGGAACTGGGTGAAGCTTTCTTT,CASSRELGEAFF
TRBJ1-6,TRBV7-2,-,-,TGTGCCAGCAACCTGGGGGGGGGATTAGGTGGGTCACCCCTCCACTTT,CASNLGGGLGGSPLHF
TRBJ1-3,TRBV10-3,-,once,TGTGCCATCACACAGGTTGTCTCTGGAAACACCATATATTTT,CAITQVVSGNTIYF
TRBJ1-4,TRBV2,-,-,TGTGCCAGCAGTGAAGGCCCGATTAATGAAAAACTGTTTTTT,CASSEGPINEKLFF
TRBJ1-6,TRBV6-6,-,-,TGTGCCAGCAGCACAACGGGACTGTATAATTCACCCCTCCACTTT,CASSTTGLYNSPLHF